The next 19 T cell receptor beta chains were all read from a single sample in a study of cytomegalovirus exposure and HLA in healthy donors. A multiplex PCR was run with 60 Vbeta primers and 13 Jbeta primers. The repertoire was sequenced with immunoSEQ multiplex PCR; TCRdb's copy has only in-frame clones and lacks some. This sample has about 84,000 clones, with 63% found just once. The sample consisted of PBMCs. The source is a woman aged 40 to 49 in good health and CMV-seropositive.

The gene calls are TRBV7-9 and TRBJ2-1; 12 positions match TRBD2. The germline V gene encodes CDR1 SEHNR and CDR2 FQNEAQ (reference sequence). The CDR3 consists of 18 residues. Unmatched junction bases numbered 10, after V lost 7 bases and J lost 0 bases. DNA for the CDR3: TGTGCCAGCACACCGGGACTAGCGGGCCCGAGCTCCTACAATGAGCAGTTCTTC. Its translation: CASTPGLAGPSSYNEQFF.

This clone showed up just a few times. The V gene is TRBV4-1, the J gene TRBJ1-5; TRBD1 is a possible D gene (5 bases). Germline CDR1 and CDR2: MGHRA and YSYEKL. Trimming shortened V by 1 base and J by 0 bases, and 13 bases separated the two germline ends. The CDR3 contains 17 residues. CDR3 protein: CASSQVGRGYSNQPQHF. The CDR3 coding sequence is TGCGCCAGCAGCCAAGTAGGTCGGGGGTATAGCAATCAGCCCCAGCATTTT.

A few counts support this clone. The V gene is TRBV18, the J gene TRBJ2-5; 12 bases agree with TRBD2. The V gene's germline CDR1 is KGHSH and CDR2 LQKENI. Trimming cost V 5 bases and J 0 bases; bases outside gene matches: 10. This CDR3 comprises 18 residues. CDR3 sequence reads: CASSARLAGEGYQETQYF. The CDR3 coding sequence is TGTGCCAGCTCAGCCCGACTAGCGGGAGAGGGGTACCAAGAGACCCAGTACTTC.

The rearrangement links TRBV9 to TRBJ2-3; 8 positions agree with TRBD2. This CDR3 has 16 residues. J was trimmed by 6 bases and V by 0 bases; bases with no gene match: 9. Germline CDR1 SGDLS, CDR2 YYNGEE. CDR3 sequence: CASSVDQAGALDTQYF. In nucleotides, the CDR3 is TGTGCCAGCAGCGTAGATCAAGCGGGAGCCCTGGATACGCAGTATTTT.

The chain links TRBV19 to TRBJ2-4; possibly TRBD2 for D (6 bases). Germline V gene sequence: CDR1 LNHDA, CDR2 SQIVND (reference sequence). This CDR3 region has 19 residues. The V and J ends lost 3 bases and 0 bases respectively, with 21 bases between them. The chain's CDR3 is CASSMLGSGRRLAKNIQYF. The CDR3 region has the DNA TGTGCCAGTAGTATGTTGGGTAGCGGCAGACGACTAGCCAAAAACATTCAGTACTTC.

The V and J genes are TRBV6-5 and TRBJ2-2; a weak D match, TRBD1 (5 bases). The germline V gene encodes CDR1 MNHEY and CDR2 SVGAGI. The CDR3 is 13 residues long. Between the trimmed V and J ends, which lost 2 bases and 5 bases, there was a span of 6 bases. The CDR3 region is CASSYGHTGELFF. CDR3 coding DNA: TGTGCCAGCAGTTACGGACATACCGGGGAGCTGTTTTTT.

This chain joins TRBV9 and TRBJ1-2; D may be TRBD1 (5 bases). The CDR3 extends over 13 amino acids. V was clipped by 3 bases and J by 8 bases, with 14 bases between them. Germline V CDR1 and CDR2: SGDLS, YYNGEE. CDR3 protein: CASSATVTLGYTF. The CDR3 coding sequence is TGTGCCAGCAGCGCGACAGTGACCCTCGGCTACACCTTC.

This clone was seen only a few times. The rearrangement uses TRBV27 and TRBJ2-5; 15 nucleotides line up with TRBD2. Trimming cost V 6 bases and J 5 bases; bases outside gene matches: 7. This CDR3 region has 16 residues. CDR1 and CDR2 (germline): MNHEY, SMNVEV (reference sequence). CDR3 DNA: TGTGCCAGCAGCTGGACTAGCGGGAGGGCCCGGGAGACCCAGTACTTC. Protein product: CASSWTSGRARETQYF.

The chain couples TRBV4-1 to TRBJ1-6; D gene uncertain. This CDR3 is 13 amino acids long. The V gene lost 0 bases and the J gene lost 10 bases, with 7 bases spanning the gap. The germline CDR1 and CDR2 sequences are MGHRA and YSYEKL. This CDR3 reads CASSQDSLSPLHF. In DNA, the CDR3 is TGCGCCAGCAGCCAAGATTCCCTCTCACCCCTCCACTTT.

The chain recombines TRBV5-1 with TRBJ2-5; 13 bases align to TRBD2. CDR3 length equals 16 residues. From germline, CDR1 is SGHRS and CDR2 YFSETQ. Losses at the gene ends were 4 bases for V and 1 base for J; bases not matched to a gene: 4. The CDR3 bases are TGCGCCAGCAGCGTCGGACTAGCGGGAGCCCAAGAGACCCAGTACTTC. Translation: CASSVGLAGAQETQYF. Complete variable domain (other parts from reference TRBV5-1 and TRBJ2-5): KAGVTQTPRYLIKTRGQQVTLSCSPISGHRSVSWYQQTPGQGLQFLFEYFSETQRNKGNFPGRFSGRQFSNSRSEMNVSTLELGDSALYLCASSVGLAGAQETQYFGPGTRLLVL.

This clone was found a few times. The rearrangement joins TRBV11-3 to TRBJ2-3, with TRBD1 matching over 9 bases. The CDR3 loop spans 16 amino acids. V shed 5 bases, J shed 4 bases, and the junction held 10 bases outside the gene matches. Germline-derived CDR1 and CDR2 are SGHNT and YENEEA. CDR3 sequence: CASSVAGTGQSDTQYF. DNA of the CDR3: TGTGCCAGCAGCGTAGCCGGGACAGGGCAATCAGATACGCAGTATTTT.

The chain uses TRBV9 and TRBJ2-1, with D unresolved. The germline CDR1 and CDR2 sequences are SGDLS and YYNGEE. The germline V and J ends were trimmed by 0 bases and 9 bases, with 13 bases remaining between them. This CDR3 is 14 amino acids long. The DNA for the CDR3 is TGTGCCAGCAGCGTAGGCTTCCTCCTTAGTGAGCAGTTCTTC. Its translation: CASSVGFLLSEQFF.

V and J are TRBV29-1 and TRBJ2-7, with 11 bases that match TRBD2. The CDR3 spans 16 residues. Germline V gene sequence: CDR1 SQVTM, CDR2 ANQGSEA. J lost 9 bases, V lost 0 bases, and 13 bases had no gene match. The CDR3 DNA is TGCAGCGTTGAAGATGGTGAGACTAGCGGGACGGAAGGGCAGTACTTC. Protein sequence: CSVEDGETSGTEGQYF.

The CDR3 sequence: CASSYRENTEAFF. Here the CDR3 DNA reads TGTGCCAGTAGTTACAGGGAGAACACTGAAGCTTTCTTT. The chain recombines TRBV19 with TRBJ1-1; D may be TRBD1 (6 bases). CDR1 and CDR2 (germline): LNHDA, SQIVND (reference sequence). The CDR3 length is 13 residues. The germline V and J ends were trimmed by 5 bases and 1 base, with 8 bases remaining between them.

This chain joins TRBV4-1 and TRBJ1-3; D call uncertain. The V gene's germline CDR1 is MGHRA and CDR2 YSYEKL. The CDR3 is made up of 14 amino acids. Trimming shortened V by 1 base and J by 0 bases, and 4 bases separated the two germline ends. This CDR3 is CASSQGHSGNTIYF. CDR3 nucleotides: TGCGCCAGCAGCCAAGGGCACTCTGGAAACACCATATATTTT.

This chain joins TRBV18 and TRBJ2-7; D might be TRBD2 (7 bases). The CDR3 is 15 amino acids. Germline CDR1 and CDR2: KGHSH and LQKENI. Trimming shortened V by 5 bases and J by 5 bases, and 19 bases separated the two germline ends. The CDR3: CASSSSGGSFNEQYF. The DNA for the CDR3 is TGTGCCAGCTCATCCTCGGGGGGCTCGTTTAACGAGCAGTACTTC.

This sequence joins TRBV2 and TRBJ2-7; 7 bases fit TRBD1. CDR1 and CDR2 (germline): SNHLY, FYNNEI. The CDR3 contains 11 residues. With 6 bases clipped from V and 6 bases from J, the junction kept 2 bases outside the gene matches. The CDR3 loop is CASRKGAEQYF. The CDR3 DNA follows: TGTGCCAGCAGGAAGGGGGCCGAGCAGTACTTC.

The chain is built from TRBV6-5 and TRBJ1-5; 8 positions match TRBD1. Germline loops: CDR1 MNHEY, CDR2 SVGAGI. The CDR3 is 16 residues long. J was trimmed by 2 bases and V by 0 bases; bases with no gene match: 3. In DNA, the CDR3 is TGTGCCAGCAGTTACTCATCACAGGGGGGCAATCAGCCCCAGCATTTT. Its protein product is CASSYSSQGGNQPQHF.

This chain links TRBV4-3 with TRBJ2-7, with 8 bases lining up with TRBD2. Germline trimming cut 3 bases from V and 5 bases from J; bases unmatched to any gene: 6. CDR3 length: 14 amino acids. Germline CDR1 and CDR2: LGHNA and YSLEER. CDR3 bases: TGCGCCAGCAGCCATGCCCGGGGGGGCCACGAGCAGTACTTC. Translation: CASSHARGGHEQYF.